The 5 T cell receptor beta chains below all came from one sample that was sequenced in a study of cytomegalovirus exposure and HLA in healthy donors. In the PCR, 60 Vbeta and 13 Jbeta primers were used. Clones were sequenced by immunoSEQ multiplex PCR, and TCRdb holds only the in-frame ones, with some missing. The sample carries around 150,000 clones, around 72% recorded once. Sequencing was carried out using PBMCs. The origin of the receptors is a human donor in good health.

This rearrangement joins TRBV9 to TRBJ2-2; 7 bases agree with TRBD2. The CDR3 loop spans 15 amino acids. Trimming at V came to 3 bases and at J to 5 bases, leaving 7 bases not matched to a gene. Germline CDR1 and CDR2: SGDLS and YYNGEE. CDR3 residues: CASSARDYNTGELFF. In DNA, the CDR3 is TGTGCCAGCAGCGCCCGGGACTATAATACCGGGGAGCTGTTTTTT.

The V and J genes are TRBV4-2 and TRBJ1-1; 9 bases map to TRBD1. The CDR3 runs 15 residues. Germline V lookup: CDR1 LGHNA, CDR2 YNFKEQ. Trimming took 0 bases from V and 2 from J; bases not matched to a gene: 1. The CDR3 sequence: CASSQEGQGNTEAFF. DNA of the CDR3: TGTGCCAGCAGCCAAGAGGGACAGGGCAACACTGAAGCTTTCTTT.

J is TRBJ1-5 and V is TRBV5-1, with D perhaps matching TRBD1 (5 bases). The CDR3 consists of 15 residues. CDR1 is SGHRS and CDR2 is YFSETQ in the germline V gene. V was shortened by 8 bases and J by 0 bases, with 15 bases between the two germline ends. This CDR3 is CARELRVNSNQPQHF. The DNA of the CDR3 is TGCGCCAGGGAACTCAGGGTGAATAGCAATCAGCCCCAGCATTTT.

The chain uses TRBV6-6 and TRBJ2-7, with a tentative D call TRBD2 (5 bases). CDR3 length equals 9 residues. V was cut by 10 bases and J by 6 bases, with 7 bases left in between. In germline, CDR1 is MNHNY, CDR2 SVGAGI (reference sequence). CDR3 in DNA: TGTGCCATAGGGAGCGAGCAGTACTTC. Its protein is CAIGSEQYF.

The J gene is TRBJ2-7, the V gene TRBV28, with D perhaps TRBD1 (6 bases). Germline CDR1 reads MDHEN; CDR2 reads SYDVKM. V lost 2 bases and J lost 6, with 8 bases in between. There are 12 residues in the CDR3. This CDR3 is CASSLGQFEQYF. CDR3 nucleotide sequence: TGTGCCAGCAGTTTAGGACAGTTCGAGCAGTACTTC. Together with reference TRBV28 and TRBJ2-7, the CDR3 gives the full variable domain: DVKVTQSSRYLVKRTGEKVFLECVQDMDHENMFWYRQDPGLGLRLIYFSYDVKMKEKGDIPEGYSVSREKKERFSLILESASTNQTSMYLCASSLGQFEQYFGPGTRLTVT.